The clone carrying this TCR beta chain has only a few counts. Its antigen is not identified. Libraries were prepared by immunoSEQ multiplex PCR; TCRdb keeps only in-frame clonotypes and omits some of them. The data show about 46,000 clones, approximately 74% seen once. These data are taken from a study of vaccination effects on CD4 cells after COVID-19. Study context: ViraFEST assay sequencing came after antigen-specific CD4+ T cells were expanded with viral peptide pools. Samples came 142 and 148 days after COVID-19 diagnosis, before vaccination. Overall study findings and caveats: Marked clonal contraction was seen late after vaccination (in both infection- and vaccine-induced clones).

Germline CDR1 ENHRY, CDR2 SYGVKD. V shed 4 bases and J shed 0 bases, with 16 bases lying between them. CDR3 size: 16 residues. Culture lasted about ten days before CD4+ T cell isolation. Fresh IL-2-containing medium replaced half the medium on days 3 and 7. Here the sequenced sample was CD4+ T cells from PBMCs cultured without peptide, taken before COVID-19 vaccination. The chain combines TRBV10-3 with TRBJ2-7; D perhaps matches TRBD1 (5 bases). The clonotype was recovered from a human donor who had a prior SARS-CoV-2 infection. CDR3: CAISGGGSSGSYEQYF. CDR3 in DNA: TGTGCCATCAGTGGGGGCGGCAGTTCGGGCTCCTACGAGCAGTACTTC.